This T cell receptor (beta chain) was recovered during a study of blood T cell repertoires in COVID-19. Across the whole study: Samples came from the United States, Italy and Spain, spanning acute and convalescent COVID-19. Nucleic acid was either cDNA or gDNA, and it came from T cells, B-cell-depleted T cells, or PBMCs.

Two negative PCRs, clearance, or symptom resolution had been documented for recovered Cohort 3 donors. TCRdb's copy holds only in-frame clones and misses some; the assay was immunoSEQ multiplex PCR. The sample contains 250,000 to 350,000 clones, 87% of which appear only once. This CDR3 has 15 amino acids. The germline CDR1 and CDR2 sequences are SGHNT and YYREEE (reference sequence). The V end was cut by 4 bases, the J end by 2 bases, with 13 bases between. Sequences were obtained from PBMCs or T cells enriched from blood (not recorded which). This sequence was found in a woman in her 30s who had recovered from COVID-19. The chain is built from TRBV5-4 and TRBJ1-3, with D perhaps matching TRBD1 (5 bases). In DNA form, the CDR3 reads TGTGCCAGCAGCAAGGCTCAGGGTCCTGGAAACACCATATATTTT. Residues: CASSKAQGPGNTIYF. The full variable domain, its missing parts supplied by reference TRBV5-4 and TRBJ1-3, is ETGVTQSPTHLIKTRGQQVTLRCSSQSGHNTVSWYQQALGQGPQFIFQYYREEENGRGNFPPRFSGLQFPNYSSELNVNALELDDSALYLCASSKAQGPGNTIYFGEGSWLTVV.